Presented here are 31 T cell receptor beta chains from one specimen sequenced in a study of cytomegalovirus exposure and HLA in healthy donors. 13 Jbeta primers and 60 Vbeta primers were used for the PCR. The method was immunoSEQ multiplex PCR; TCRdb's version includes in-frame clones alone and lacks a portion of them. There are more than 110,000 clones in the sample; approximately 70% occur only once, and around 14% lies in the top ten. The sample taken for sequencing was PBMCs. The receptors derive from a human donor in good health.

This clone has only a few counts. The rearrangement joins TRBV11-1 to TRBJ2-1; TRBD1 aligns across 8 bases. Trimming at V came to 3 bases and at J to 0 bases, leaving 1 base not matched to a gene. Germline lookup yields CDR1 SGHAT and CDR2 FQDESV (reference sequence). The CDR3 length is 15 residues. CDR3 coding DNA: TGTGCCAGCAGCTTCGGGACAGGCTCCTACAATGAGCAGTTCTTC. It is translated as CASSFGTGSYNEQFF. Full variable domain (outside the CDR3, taken from reference TRBV11-1 and TRBJ2-1): EAEVAQSPRYKITEKSQAVAFWCDPISGHATLYWYRQILGQGPELLVQFQDESVVDDSQLPKDRFSAERLKGVDSTLKIQPAELGDSAMYLCASSFGTGSYNEQFFGPGTRLTVL.

The V call is TRBV6-5, the J call TRBJ1-1; TRBD1 aligns across 9 bases. V gave up 2 bases and J gave up 7 bases; unmatched junction bases: 8. There are 15 residues in the CDR3. Germline V gene data show CDR1 as MNHEY and CDR2 as SVGAGI. This CDR3 is CASSYPGQGRGEAFF. Here the CDR3 DNA reads TGTGCCAGCAGTTACCCTGGACAGGGGCGGGGTGAAGCTTTCTTT.

J is TRBJ2-7 and V is TRBV27, with 7 bases matching TRBD2. The CDR3 spans 15 residues. Trimming at V came to 3 bases and at J to 6 bases, leaving 11 bases not matched to a gene. Germline V lookup: CDR1 MNHEY, CDR2 SMNVEV (reference sequence). CDR3 sequence: CASSFVQGGTSEQYF. CDR3 nucleotides: TGTGCCAGCAGTTTCGTTCAGGGAGGGACCAGCGAGCAGTACTTC.

A few counts support this clone. V is TRBV6-1 and J is TRBJ2-4; 8 positions agree with TRBD1. Trimming removed 3 bases from V and 9 bases from J; junction bases left unmatched: 4. The CDR3 length is 13 residues. Germline V CDR1 and CDR2: MNHNS, SASEGT. CDR3 in DNA: TGTGCCAGCAGTGAGGCCACAGGGGGCATTCAGTACTTC. Amino acid sequence: CASSEATGGIQYF.

This rearrangement joins TRBV6-6 to TRBJ1-4, with D possibly TRBD1 on 6 matching bases. Germline loops: CDR1 MNHNY, CDR2 SVGAGI (reference sequence). The V end lost 5 bases, the J end lost 8 bases, and 12 bases lay between the germline ends. This CDR3 is built from 13 residues. The CDR3: CASSPRTEEKLFF. The DNA of the CDR3 is TGTGCCAGCAGTCCAAGGACAGAAGAAAAACTGTTTTTT.

V gene TRBV7-2 combines with J gene TRBJ2-7, with 7 positions matching TRBD1. V trimming: 3 bases; J trimming: 6 bases; junction bases outside the gene matches: 11. CDR1 is SGHTA, CDR2 FQGNSA, per germline. The CDR3 is 15 residues long. CDR3 in DNA: TGTGCCAGCAGCTTCCCGACAGGGACCACGGGCGAGCAGTACTTC. Its translation is CASSFPTGTTGEQYF.

As to this clone: The junction differs from germline at one of its ends, possibly a read error. The chain joins TRBV9 to TRBJ2-7; the match to TRBD2 covers 14 bases. Germline lookup yields CDR1 SGDLS and CDR2 YYNGEE. The CDR3 runs 15 residues. The CDR3 loop is CAGSPGLAGGHEQYF. DNA of the CDR3: TGTGCCGGCAGCCCCGGACTAGCGGGAGGCCACGAGCAGTACTTC.

J is TRBJ2-7 and V is TRBV6-5; 9 nucleotides agree with TRBD1. Germline V gives CDR1 MNHEY, CDR2 SVGAGI. V gave up 4 bases and J gave up 6 bases; unmatched junction bases: 7. This CDR3 is built from 14 residues. In DNA, the CDR3 is TGTGCCAGCAGTTCCGGGACAGGGATTGTCGAGCAGTACTTC. Amino acid sequence: CASSSGTGIVEQYF.

The rearrangement links TRBV28 to TRBJ2-1; 7 bases are a match to TRBD2. Unmatched junction bases numbered 5, after V lost 8 bases and J lost 7 bases. This CDR3 is built from 12 residues. Germline loops: CDR1 MDHEN, CDR2 SYDVKM. CDR3 sequence reads: CASSQAGNEQFF. As DNA, the CDR3 is TGTGCCAGCTCCCAAGCGGGGAATGAGCAGTTCTTC. The complete variable domain, with remaining parts taken from reference TRBV28 and TRBJ2-1, reads DVKVTQSSRYLVKRTGEKVFLECVQDMDHENMFWYRQDPGLGLRLIYFSYDVKMKEKGDIPEGYSVSREKKERFSLILESASTNQTSMYLCASSQAGNEQFFGPGTRLTVL.

The rearrangement links TRBV5-1 to TRBJ1-2; 9 nucleotides line up with TRBD1. Germline V lookup: CDR1 SGHRS, CDR2 YFSETQ. V lost 1 base to trimming and J lost 5 bases; unmatched junction nucleotides: 6. The CDR3 consists of 15 residues. DNA for the CDR3: TGCGCCAGCAGCTTGCACGGGACAGGGAATTATGGCTACACCTTC. Translation: CASSLHGTGNYGYTF.

The rearrangement uses TRBV5-1 and TRBJ2-1; TRBD1 might be the D (5 bases). Trimming stripped 0 bases from V and 7 bases from J, with 11 bases between. The CDR3 sequence is 14 residues long. Germline loops: CDR1 SGHRS, CDR2 YFSETQ. CDR3 coding DNA: TGCGCCAGCAGCTTGGGTCGACAGACGAATGAGCAGTTCTTC. Translating gives CASSLGRQTNEQFF. The whole variable domain, filled in from reference TRBV5-1 and TRBJ2-1, reads KAGVTQTPRYLIKTRGQQVTLSCSPISGHRSVSWYQQTPGQGLQFLFEYFSETQRNKGNFPGRFSGRQFSNSRSEMNVSTLELGDSALYLCASSLGRQTNEQFFGPGTRLTVL.

The chain has TRBV29-1 and TRBJ2-2; 7 bases fit TRBD2. V was clipped by 4 bases and J by 7 bases; unmatched bases: 3. CDR1 and CDR2 from the germline V gene are SQVTM and ANQGSEA. The CDR3 runs to 12 residues. The CDR3 region has the DNA TGCAGCGTTGTTCGGGGGGTCGGGGAGCTGTTTTTT. This codes for CSVVRGVGELFF.

This clone was seen a few times. This chain uses TRBV6-6 with TRBJ1-4, with D unclear. This CDR3 has 12 residues. The germline V and J ends were trimmed by 6 bases and 7 bases, with 9 bases remaining between them. The germline V gene has CDR1 MNHNY and CDR2 SVGAGI (reference sequence). Here the CDR3 reads CASSALSEKLFF. In nucleotides, the CDR3 is TGTGCCAGCAGCGCCCTTAGTGAAAAACTGTTTTTT.

This clone was picked up one time. This chain's CDR3 is CASSSDKALVIQYF. In DNA, the CDR3 is TGTGCCAGCAGCTCAGACAAGGCCCTCGTCATTCAGTACTTC. The V and J genes are TRBV5-5 and TRBJ2-4; D gene unclear. Trimming pared 3 bases from V and 9 bases from J, leaving 16 bases between. This CDR3 spans 14 amino acids. The germline gives CDR1 SGHKS, CDR2 YYEKEE (reference sequence).

About this clone: Other DNA sequences in the same sample also yield this CDR3. This sequence joins TRBV5-4 and TRBJ2-3; 10 bases agree with TRBD2. Germline V lookup: CDR1 SGHNT, CDR2 YYREEE (reference sequence). The CDR3 contains 16 residues. V lost 4 bases and J lost 3; bases outside the gene matches: 8. This CDR3 reads CASSTRLAGRTDTQYF. DNA of the CDR3: TGTGCCAGCAGCACCCGACTAGCGGGCCGAACAGATACGCAGTATTTT.

The chain combines TRBV11-3 with TRBJ1-4; unclear D gene. Germline-derived CDR1 and CDR2 are SGHNT and YENEEA. The CDR3 totals 13 residues. The V gene lost 2 bases and the J gene lost 6 bases, with 7 bases spanning the gap. CDR3 in amino acids: CASSLNRDEKLFF. Written as DNA, the CDR3 is TGTGCCAGCAGCTTAAATCGTGATGAAAAACTGTTTTTT.

This sequence joins TRBV5-4 and TRBJ2-4; 8 nucleotides agree with TRBD1. Germline V lookup: CDR1 SGHNT, CDR2 YYREEE (reference sequence). The V gene end was trimmed by 7 bases and the J gene end by 3 bases; junction bases not matched to a gene: 6. The CDR3 spans 14 residues. CDR3 sequence: CASRTGLDKNIQYF. The CDR3, as DNA: TGTGCCAGCCGGACAGGGCTCGACAAAAACATTCAGTACTTC.

This clone was seen once. The chain links TRBV25-1 to TRBJ1-3; 8 bases are shared with TRBD1. V gave up 4 bases and J gave up 2 bases; unmatched junction bases: 4. Looked up from germline, CDR1 is MGHDK and CDR2 is SYGVNS. This CDR3 comprises 15 residues. This CDR3 is CASSVPGGTGNTIYF. In DNA form, the CDR3 reads TGTGCCAGCAGTGTTCCAGGGGGCACTGGAAACACCATATATTTT.

A single count supports this clone. V and J are TRBV6-5 and TRBJ1-5; D possibly corresponds to TRBD1 (5 bases). V dropped 6 bases and J dropped 7 bases, with 16 bases sitting between them. The CDR3 contains 14 residues. Germline V gives CDR1 MNHEY, CDR2 SVGAGI. CDR3: CASSPSRVWQPQHF. CDR3 in DNA: TGTGCCAGCAGCCCGTCCAGGGTGTGGCAGCCCCAGCATTTT.

The CDR3 DNA is TGTGCCAGCAGCCCTACAAGCGGACTAATTTACGAGCAGTACTTC. Translation: CASSPTSGLIYEQYF. The chain carries TRBV7-3 and TRBJ2-7, with a possible D match to TRBD2 (6 bases). The CDR3 contains 15 residues. The ends were cut back, 5 bases at V and 4 bases at J, with 18 bases in the middle. CDR1 is SGHTA and CDR2 is FQGTGA in the germline V gene.

This chain uses TRBV7-6 with TRBJ2-5; TRBD2 matches 7 bases. From germline, CDR1 is SGHVS and CDR2 FNYEAQ. V was pared by 4 bases and J by 5 bases, with 16 bases of the junction left unmatched. CDR3 length: 17 residues. The CDR3 loop reads CASSSWEAGVSFETQYF. CDR3 DNA: TGTGCCAGCAGCTCTTGGGAGGCGGGAGTGTCTTTTGAGACCCAGTACTTC.

This clone was counted a single time. The chain is built from TRBV6-5 and TRBJ2-7, with 9 bases aligning to TRBD1. CDR3 size: 13 residues. Germline CDR1 reads MNHEY; CDR2 reads SVGAGI. With 6 bases clipped from V and 9 bases from J, the junction kept 9 bases outside the gene matches. CDR3 in amino acids: CASSRDRESAQYF. The CDR3 DNA sequence: TGTGCCAGCAGCAGGGACAGGGAGTCCGCGCAGTACTTC.

The CDR3 region is CASSDSTSGGPGELFF. CDR3 nucleotides: TGTGCCAGCAGCGACTCGACTAGCGGGGGACCCGGGGAGCTGTTTTTT. The V gene is TRBV9, the J gene TRBJ2-2; 12 bases map to TRBD2. The CDR3 loop spans 16 amino acids. In germline, CDR1 is SGDLS, CDR2 YYNGEE. Trimming cost V 3 bases and J 6 bases; bases outside gene matches: 6.

The chain employs TRBV18 and TRBJ1-5; maybe TRBD1 (6 bases). The V gene's germline CDR1 is KGHSH and CDR2 LQKENI. The CDR3 has 15 amino acids. V lost 3 bases and J 3 bases, leaving 12 bases between the germline ends. The CDR3: CASSPTQGNNQPQHF. The CDR3 nucleotides are TGTGCCAGCTCACCGACACAGGGCAACAATCAGCCCCAGCATTTT.

The rearrangement uses TRBV6-5 and TRBJ2-3, with 10 bases that match TRBD2. This CDR3 is 15 amino acids long. Germline trimming cut 7 bases from V and 2 bases from J; bases unmatched to any gene: 6. The germline V gene has CDR1 MNHEY and CDR2 SVGAGI. This chain's CDR3 is CASNERGGLTDTQYF. The CDR3 nucleotides read TGTGCCAGCAACGAGCGGGGGGGCCTCACAGATACGCAGTATTTT.

The V and J genes are TRBV15 and TRBJ2-2, with D possibly TRBD2 on 5 matching bases. CDR1 LNHNV and CDR2 YYDKDF come from the germline V gene (reference sequence). This CDR3 is 13 amino acids long. V was shortened by 7 bases and J by 1 base, with 7 bases between the two germline ends. CDR3: CATTRENTGELFF. The CDR3 nucleotides read TGTGCCACCACCCGGGAGAACACCGGGGAGCTGTTTTTT.

The V and J genes are TRBV5-1 and TRBJ2-3, with 11 positions matching TRBD2. Germline loops: CDR1 SGHRS, CDR2 YFSETQ. The CDR3 consists of 15 residues. V lost 4 bases, J lost 2 bases, and 3 bases stayed unmatched. The CDR3: CASSPGLADTDTQYF. The CDR3 region has the DNA TGCGCCAGCAGCCCGGGACTAGCGGACACAGATACGCAGTATTTT.

The V gene is TRBV5-1, the J gene TRBJ2-3; perhaps TRBD2 as D (6 bases). The CDR3 is 16 amino acids. V lost 1 base and J 2 bases, leaving 14 bases between the germline ends. In germline, CDR1 is SGHRS, CDR2 YFSETQ. CDR3 bases: TGCGCCAGCAGCTTGTTCCGGGACTCAAACACAGATACGCAGTATTTT. It specifies CASSLFRDSNTDTQYF.

The chain employs TRBV6-5 and TRBJ2-2; a weak D match, TRBD2 (6 bases). V was cut by 7 bases and J by 7 bases, with 13 bases left in between. The germline V gene has CDR1 MNHEY and CDR2 SVGAGI. The CDR3 has 13 residues. The DNA for the CDR3 is TGTGCCAGCACGGGAGAAGATGGCGGGGAGCTGTTTTTT. It codes for CASTGEDGGELFF.

The chain has TRBV27 and TRBJ2-1; no reliable D call. Deletions cut 6 bases from V and 6 bases from J, with 9 bases between. The CDR3 contains 12 residues. The germline gives CDR1 MNHEY, CDR2 SMNVEV (reference sequence). CDR3 nucleotides: TGTGCCAGCAGCGCCGCGGTCAATGAGCAGTTCTTC. The encoded protein is CASSAAVNEQFF.

The V and J genes are TRBV4-1 and TRBJ2-1, with 13 bases aligning to TRBD2. J lost 8 bases, V lost 4 bases, and 5 bases had no gene match. This CDR3 spans 15 amino acids. Germline loops: CDR1 MGHRA, CDR2 YSYEKL. The CDR3 DNA reads as TGCGCCAGCAGCCTCGGACTAGCGGGAGTGGATGAGCAGTTCTTC. As protein: CASSLGLAGVDEQFF.